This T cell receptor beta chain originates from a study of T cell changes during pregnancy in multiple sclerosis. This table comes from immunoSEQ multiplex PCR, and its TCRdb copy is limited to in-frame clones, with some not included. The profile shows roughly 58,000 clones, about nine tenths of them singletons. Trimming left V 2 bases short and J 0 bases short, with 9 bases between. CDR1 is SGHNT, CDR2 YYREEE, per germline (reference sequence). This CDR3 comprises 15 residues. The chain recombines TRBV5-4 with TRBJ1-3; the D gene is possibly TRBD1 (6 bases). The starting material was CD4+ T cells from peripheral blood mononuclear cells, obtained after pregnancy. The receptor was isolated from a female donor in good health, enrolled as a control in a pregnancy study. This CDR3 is CASSFTGTSGNTIYF. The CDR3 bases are TGTGCCAGCAGCTTTACAGGGACCTCTGGAAACACCATATATTTT.